The entry that follows covers one TCR beta chain sequence. Authors' processing steps: Amplifying reference gene primers gave estimates of nucleated cell counts. Assay used: immunoSEQ multiplex PCR; TCRdb lists only in-frame clones, some missing. From that table come the V and J calls and clone size; the DNA was used to work out D and trimming. The table has 130,000 to 150,000 clones, about 87% seen once. These data originate in a study of blood T cell repertoires in COVID-19. Study as a whole: Acute and convalescent COVID-19 samples came from the United States, Italy and Spain. PBMCs, B-cell-depleted T cells, or T cells provided the cDNA or gDNA that made up the material.

Trimming stripped 4 bases from V and 4 bases from J, with 10 bases between. Germline V gene lookup returns CDR1 LGHDT and CDR2 YNNKEL (reference sequence). This CDR3 spans 13 amino acids. Sequencing was done on a sample of peripheral blood. The TCR was taken from a man over 45 who had recovered from COVID-19. The V call is TRBV3-1 (or the pseudogene TRBV3-2), the J call TRBJ1-2; the D is unclear. CDR3 amino acids: CASSPGSAYGYTF. The CDR3 coding sequence is TGTGCCAGCAGCCCGGGTTCAGCCTATGGCTACACCTTC.